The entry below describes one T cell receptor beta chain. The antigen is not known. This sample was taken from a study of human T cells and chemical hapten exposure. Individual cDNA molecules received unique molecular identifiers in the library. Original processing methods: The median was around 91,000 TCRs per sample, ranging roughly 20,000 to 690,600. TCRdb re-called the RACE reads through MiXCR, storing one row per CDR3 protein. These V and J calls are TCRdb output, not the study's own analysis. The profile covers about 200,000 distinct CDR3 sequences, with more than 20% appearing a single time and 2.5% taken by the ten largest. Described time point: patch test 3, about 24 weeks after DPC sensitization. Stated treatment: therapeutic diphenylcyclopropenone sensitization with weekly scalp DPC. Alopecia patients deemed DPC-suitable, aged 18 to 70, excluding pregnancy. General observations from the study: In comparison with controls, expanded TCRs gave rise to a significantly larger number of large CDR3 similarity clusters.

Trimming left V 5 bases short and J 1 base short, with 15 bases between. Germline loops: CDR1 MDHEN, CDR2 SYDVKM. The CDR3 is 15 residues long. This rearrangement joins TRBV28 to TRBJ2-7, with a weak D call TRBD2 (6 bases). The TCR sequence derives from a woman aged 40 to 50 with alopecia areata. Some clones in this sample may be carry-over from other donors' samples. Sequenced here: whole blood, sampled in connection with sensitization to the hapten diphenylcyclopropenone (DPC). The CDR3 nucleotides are TGTGCCAGCAGTAGGGGACTGGGGGGTTCCTACGAGCAGTACTTC. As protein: CASSRGLGGSYEQYF.